Below, 32 T cell receptor beta chains from the same sample are listed, as sequenced in a study of CD8 T cells in ankylosing spondylitis. Overall study findings and caveats: Seemingly distinctive of ankylosing spondylitis blood was a TCR beta motif formed by eight highly homologous variants.

TCRdb re-analysed the 5' RACE reads in MiXCR, keeping a single row per CDR3 protein. The table includes about 540,000 distinct CDR3 sequences, 9.5% to 15% detected once. These TCRs' antigens remain unknown. Sample: blood, either unsorted or a sorted T cell fraction (not recorded which). The receptors stem from a male donor with ankylosing spondylitis.

This chain joins TRBV11-3 and TRBJ2-2, with 9 bases aligning to TRBD1. The V gene end was trimmed by 5 bases and the J gene end by 5 bases; junction bases not matched to a gene: 3. CDR1 and CDR2 from the germline V gene are SGHNT and YENEEA. The CDR3 is 14 amino acids. The CDR3 coding sequence is TGTGCCAGCAGCGGGGACAGGGCAACCGGGGAGCTGTTTTTT. This sequence encodes CASSGDRATGELFF.

This clonotype was recorded many times. This rearrangement joins TRBV5-1 to TRBJ2-5, with D unclear. V gave up 7 bases and J gave up 5 bases, with 15 bases separating them. Germline lookup yields CDR1 SGHRS and CDR2 YFSETQ. This CDR3 contains 13 residues. CDR3 residues: CASSPISLETQYF. CDR3 nucleotides: TGCGCCAGCTCGCCAATCTCCCTTGAGACCCAGTACTTC.

This clonotype occurred a few times. The chain links TRBV10-2 to TRBJ2-3; D is possibly TRBD1 (6 bases). CDR1 is WSHSY, CDR2 SAAADI, per germline. V lost 5 bases and J lost 0, with 9 bases in between. The CDR3 covers 14 residues. CDR3 residues: CASSRQASTDTQYF. As DNA, the CDR3 is TGCGCCAGCAGTAGACAGGCTAGCACAGATACGCAGTATTTT.

This clonotype was recorded a few times. The chain employs TRBV11-2 and TRBJ1-3, with 9 bases fitting TRBD1. The CDR3 consists of 15 residues. CDR1 and CDR2 from the germline V gene are SGHAT and FQNNGV. V was clipped by 5 bases and J by 3 bases; unmatched bases: 5. CDR3: CASSHGTGYGNTIYF. CDR3 DNA: TGTGCCAGCAGCCACGGGACAGGGTATGGAAACACCATATATTTT.

The V gene is TRBV15, the J gene TRBJ1-5; TRBD1 might be the D (5 bases). CDR3 length equals 18 residues. Trimming stripped 0 bases from V and 1 base from J, with 16 bases between. CDR1 and CDR2 (germline): LNHNV, YYDKDF (reference sequence). CDR3 nucleotide sequence: TGTGCCACCAGCAGAGATGGGGCTCCCCGATGGAGCAATCAGCCCCAGCATTTT. It yields the protein CATSRDGAPRWSNQPQHF. The variable domain in full, with the rest retrieved from reference TRBV15 and TRBJ1-5, is DAMVIQNPRYQVTQFGKPVTLSCSQTLNHNVMYWYQQKSSQAPKLLFHYYDKDFNNEADTPDNFQSRRPNTSFCFLDIRSPGLGDTAMYLCATSRDGAPRWSNQPQHFGDGTRLSIL.

The table lists this clonotype with a few counts. J is TRBJ2-7 and V is TRBV30, with 8 positions matching TRBD1. The CDR3 length is 12 residues. Germline loops: CDR1 GTSNPN, CDR2 SVGIG (reference sequence). V was clipped by 5 bases and J by 3 bases; unmatched bases: 3. CDR3 sequence reads: CAWSGTGYEQYV. Here the CDR3 DNA reads TGTGCCTGGTCCGGGACAGGCTACGAGCAGTACGTC.

This chain links TRBV20-1 with TRBJ2-3, with a weak D call TRBD2 (6 bases). The CDR3 runs to 17 residues. V was cut by 0 bases and J by 4 bases, with 20 bases left in between. CDR1 and CDR2 from the germline V gene are DFQATT and SNEGSKA (reference sequence). CDR3 region: CSARDLFGGIPPDTQYF. DNA of the CDR3: TGCAGTGCTAGAGATCTGTTTGGAGGGATTCCCCCAGATACGCAGTATTTT.

The rearrangement links TRBV20-1 to TRBJ1-1; TRBD1 matches 7 bases. Germline CDR1 DFQATT, CDR2 SNEGSKA (reference sequence). The CDR3 contains 14 residues. V lost 2 bases and J lost 3; bases outside the gene matches: 6. The CDR3 DNA reads as TGCAGTGCTAGAAAGGGGGCCGGGGACACTGAAGCTTTCTTT. Its protein is CSARKGAGDTEAFF.

This clonotype has only a few counts. The V gene is TRBV12-3 or TRBV12-4, the J gene TRBJ2-1, with 10 bases lining up with TRBD2. This CDR3 is built from 17 residues. Trimming removed 5 bases from V and 1 base from J; junction bases left unmatched: 8. DNA of the CDR3: TGTGCCAGCAGTCCGACTAGCGGGTTTAGATCCTACAATGAGCAGTTCTTC. Translating gives CASSPTSGFRSYNEQFF.

V gene TRBV5-5 combines with J gene TRBJ2-2, with 7 positions matching TRBD1. The germline V gene encodes CDR1 SGHKS and CDR2 YYEKEE (reference sequence). Unmatched junction bases numbered 6, after V lost 6 bases and J lost 1 base. The CDR3 sequence is 15 residues long. The DNA for the CDR3 is TGTGCCAGCACCTCGACAGGGCAGAACACCGGGGAGCTGTTTTTT. This codes for CASTSTGQNTGELFF.

The rearrangement links TRBV28 to TRBJ2-1, with 7 bases matching TRBD2. Per germline, CDR1 MDHEN and CDR2 SYDVKM. The CDR3 runs to 16 residues. Trimming took 7 bases from V and 4 from J; bases not matched to a gene: 13. CDR3 in DNA: TGTGCCAGCACCCCACCCGGCGGGAGCTCGTACAATGAGCAGTTCTTC. Protein sequence: CASTPPGGSSYNEQFF.

This clonotype occurred a few times. J is TRBJ2-3 and V is TRBV12-3 or TRBV12-4; TRBD2 aligns across 7 bases. The V gene end was trimmed by 3 bases and the J gene end by 1 base; junction bases not matched to a gene: 4. The CDR3 has 15 amino acids. CDR3 loop: CASSLLADRTDTQYF. The DNA for the CDR3 is TGTGCCAGCAGTTTGCTAGCGGACCGCACAGATACGCAGTATTTT.

The CDR3 DNA follows: TGTGCCAGCAGGTGGGACAGGGGGAACACTGAAGCTTTCTTT. Translated, it gives CASRWDRGNTEAFF. J is TRBJ1-1 and V is TRBV7-9; 10 nucleotides agree with TRBD1. Germline loops: CDR1 SEHNR, CDR2 FQNEAQ (reference sequence). V was clipped by 6 bases and J by 1 base; unmatched bases: 2. This CDR3 is built from 14 residues. The whole variable domain, remainder taken from reference TRBV7-9 and TRBJ1-1, is DTGVSQNPRHKITKRGQNVTFRCDPISEHNRLYWYRQTLGQGPEFLTYFQNEAQLEKSRLLSDRFSAERPKGSFSTLEIQRTEQGDSAMYLCASRWDRGNTEAFFGQGTRLTVV.

This clonotype was seen more than once but under ten times. The rearrangement links TRBV2 to TRBJ2-7, with D uncertain. V was cut by 6 bases and J by 0 bases, with 9 bases left in between. Germline V gene lookup returns CDR1 SNHLY and CDR2 FYNNEI. The CDR3 spans 13 residues. The CDR3 nucleotides are TGTGCCAGCAGACACTCGCGCTCCTACGAGCAGTACTTC. Protein: CASRHSRSYEQYF.

This clonotype was seen many times. V and J are TRBV29-1 and TRBJ1-1, with 11 bases aligning to TRBD1. Germline CDR1 reads SQVTM; CDR2 reads ANQGSEA. CDR3 length equals 14 residues. Germline trimming cut 5 bases from V and 3 bases from J; bases unmatched to any gene: 5. In DNA, the CDR3 is TGCAGCGTTCGGACAGGGGGCTGGGACACTGAAGCTTTCTTT. Encoded protein: CSVRTGGWDTEAFF.

The rearrangement joins TRBV27 to TRBJ1-5, with 7 bases aligning to TRBD1. This CDR3 contains 14 residues. Unmatched junction bases numbered 5, after V lost 6 bases and J lost 3 bases. CDR1 MNHEY and CDR2 SMNVEV come from the germline V gene (reference sequence). CDR3 loop: CASRTDRDNQPQHF. The CDR3 nucleotides are TGTGCCAGCAGGACTGACAGGGACAATCAGCCCCAGCATTTT.

This clonotype was counted only a few times. The chain links TRBV9 to TRBJ2-2, with 8 bases identical to TRBD2. J was trimmed by 5 bases and V by 4 bases; bases with no gene match: 4. The CDR3 runs to 14 residues. Germline V gives CDR1 SGDLS, CDR2 YYNGEE. The CDR3 DNA is TGTGCCAGCAGCCCGGGAGGGAGGACCGGGGAGCTGTTTTTT. It yields the protein CASSPGGRTGELFF.

The sample holds a few counts of this clonotype. The chain is built from TRBV28 and TRBJ2-3, with 7 bases aligning to TRBD2. This CDR3 is 14 amino acids long. Trimming cost V 10 bases and J 0 bases; bases outside gene matches: 7. Germline V gene sequence: CDR1 MDHEN, CDR2 SYDVKM. CDR3 in amino acids: CATNGGISTDTQYF. The CDR3, as DNA: TGTGCCACCAACGGGGGGATTAGCACAGATACGCAGTATTTT. The whole variable domain, filled in from reference TRBV28 and TRBJ2-3, reads DVKVTQSSRYLVKRTGEKVFLECVQDMDHENMFWYRQDPGLGLRLIYFSYDVKMKEKGDIPEGYSVSREKKERFSLILESASTNQTSMYLCATNGGISTDTQYFGPGTRLTVL.

This clonotype showed up many times. The chain employs TRBV10-3 and TRBJ2-1, with D possibly matching TRBD2 (5 bases). CDR3 length: 16 residues. V was cut by 2 bases and J by 0 bases, with 11 bases left in between. CDR1 and CDR2 (germline): ENHRY, SYGVKD. CDR3 protein: CAISEKRGSSYNEQFF. The CDR3 DNA is TGTGCCATCAGTGAGAAAAGAGGGTCCTCCTACAATGAGCAGTTCTTC.

V and J are TRBV11-2 and TRBJ1-2, with D perhaps TRBD1 (5 bases). Germline-derived CDR1 and CDR2 are SGHAT and FQNNGV. The CDR3 has 14 amino acids. Trimming took off 1 base at V and 6 bases at J, with 12 bases between the two ends. CDR3 sequence: CASSLVGPGDGYTF. The CDR3 DNA reads as TGTGCCAGCAGCTTAGTAGGGCCGGGGGATGGCTACACCTTC. The entire variable domain, with the rest obtained from reference TRBV11-2 and TRBJ1-2, is as follows: EAGVAQSPRYKIIEKRQSVAFWCNPISGHATLYWYQQILGQGPKLLIQFQNNGVVDDSQLPKDRFSAERLKGVDSTLKIQPAKLEDSAVYLCASSLVGPGDGYTFGSGTRLTVV.

This clonotype showed up just a few times. The chain couples TRBV6-1 to TRBJ2-1; D might be TRBD1 (5 bases). CDR1 is MNHNS, CDR2 SASEGT, per germline. This CDR3 contains 16 residues. Trimming took off 2 bases at V and 7 bases at J, with 18 bases between the two ends. The CDR3 spells CASSESVAGLFNEQFF. The CDR3 DNA reads as TGTGCCAGCAGTGAATCGGTGGCAGGGTTGTTTAATGAGCAGTTCTTC.

This clonotype has only a few counts. V gene TRBV12-3 or TRBV12-4 combines with J gene TRBJ2-1, with 8 nucleotides matching TRBD2. This CDR3 spans 16 amino acids. With V trimmed by 5 bases and J by 4 bases, 10 bases remained unmatched. The CDR3 DNA follows: TGTGCCAGCAGTAGGATCAGCGGGAGTATGTACAATGAGCAGTTCTTC. Translation: CASSRISGSMYNEQFF.

Many counts were recorded for this clonotype. The chain joins TRBV7-2 to TRBJ2-1, with 8 positions matching TRBD2. V lost 5 bases, J lost 0 bases, and 6 bases stayed unmatched. This CDR3 comprises 16 residues. CDR1 is SGHTA, CDR2 FQGNSA, per germline. Here the CDR3 DNA reads TGTGCCAGCAGCCGTAGTACTAGCGGCTCCTACAATGAGCAGTTCTTC. Its translation: CASSRSTSGSYNEQFF.

This clonotype was seen more than once but under ten times. The chain combines TRBV20-1 with TRBJ1-5; 12 nucleotides align to TRBD1. In germline, CDR1 is DFQATT, CDR2 SNEGSKA (reference sequence). The V and J ends lost 0 bases and 5 bases, in that order; junction bases with no gene match: 11. The CDR3 totals 18 residues. DNA for the CDR3: TGCAGTGCTAGAGACCGAGCGCGGGGGACAGGGGGCTATCAGCCCCAGCATTTT. This codes for CSARDRARGTGGYQPQHF.

This clonotype appeared a few times. The chain links TRBV5-6 to TRBJ1-2; TRBD1 might be the D (5 bases). The V gene's germline CDR1 is SGHDT and CDR2 YYEEEE. V shed 3 bases and J shed 6 bases, with 18 bases lying between them. The CDR3 has 15 amino acids. The CDR3 sequence is CASSSDLDTPHGYTF. The DNA of the CDR3 is TGTGCCAGCAGCTCGGATTTGGACACGCCGCATGGCTACACCTTC.

This clonotype appeared a few times. The chain couples TRBV20-1 to TRBJ1-4; 7 positions agree with TRBD1. This CDR3 has 14 amino acids. Germline values: CDR1 DFQATT, CDR2 SNEGSKA (reference sequence). V lost 3 bases to trimming and J lost 8 bases; unmatched junction nucleotides: 9. CDR3 loop: CSASLRQGNEKLFF. In DNA form, the CDR3 reads TGCAGTGCTAGTCTTCGACAGGGAAACGAAAAACTGTTTTTT.

This clonotype was picked up many times. V usage is TRBV5-5 and J usage is TRBJ2-1; D is possibly TRBD2 (5 bases). Germline-derived CDR1 and CDR2 are SGHKS and YYEKEE (reference sequence). The CDR3 has 15 amino acids. V was pared by 1 base and J by 4 bases, with 12 bases between. The CDR3 loop is CASSLYEEGYNEQFF. DNA of the CDR3: TGTGCCAGCAGCTTGTATGAAGAGGGATACAATGAGCAGTTCTTC.

This clonotype came up a few times. This chain uses TRBV7-2 with TRBJ1-6; D is uncertain. Trimming stripped 10 bases from V and 9 bases from J, with 10 bases between. The CDR3 is 11 amino acids. The germline V gene encodes CDR1 SGHTA and CDR2 FQGNSA. CDR3 loop: CATANGSPLHF. The CDR3 bases are TGTGCCACCGCTAATGGTTCACCCCTCCACTTT.

The sample holds many counts of this clonotype. The rearrangement links TRBV7-2 to TRBJ2-1; 8 nucleotides align to TRBD2. V trimming: 1 base; J trimming: 12 bases; junction bases outside the gene matches: 8. The germline CDR1 and CDR2 sequences are SGHTA and FQGNSA. CDR3 length: 14 amino acids. CDR3 DNA: TGTGCCAGCAGCTTAGTTCCAACGGGAGGGGGGCAGTTCTTC. Translation: CASSLVPTGGGQFF.

There are a few counts of this clonotype. The genes are TRBV7-2 and TRBJ2-2, with a possible D match to TRBD2 (6 bases). CDR3 size: 15 residues. CDR1 and CDR2 (germline): SGHTA, FQGNSA. Deletions cut 10 bases from V and 0 bases from J, with 15 bases between. The CDR3 region has the DNA TGTGCCATCCCCCATGGCGGGACGAACACCGGGGAGCTGTTTTTT. Residues: CAIPHGGTNTGELFF. The full variable domain, in which reference TRBV7-2 and TRBJ2-2 provide the parts outside the CDR3, is GAGVSQSPSNKVTEKGKDVELRCDPISGHTALYWYRQSLGQGLEFLIYFQGNSAPDKSGLPSDRFSAERTGGSVSTLTIQRTQQEDSAVYLCAIPHGGTNTGELFFGEGSRLTVL.

The J gene is TRBJ1-2, the V gene TRBV5-1, with 7 bases aligning to TRBD1. The CDR3 loop spans 11 amino acids. Germline trimming cut 7 bases from V and 3 bases from J; bases unmatched to any gene: 0. Germline assignment: CDR1 SGHRS and CDR2 YFSETQ. The CDR3 protein is CASGTDYGYTF. The CDR3 coding sequence is TGCGCCAGCGGGACAGACTATGGCTACACCTTC.

This chain uses TRBV30 with TRBJ2-1; TRBD2 aligns across 10 bases. Losses at the gene ends were 3 bases for V and 4 bases for J; bases not matched to a gene: 6. The CDR3 is 15 amino acids. Germline assignment: CDR1 GTSNPN and CDR2 SVGIG (reference sequence). The CDR3 region is CAWRKGLAAYNEQFF. The CDR3 nucleotides read TGTGCCTGGAGGAAAGGACTAGCGGCGTACAATGAGCAGTTCTTC. Looking up the rest from reference TRBV30 and TRBJ2-1 gives the full variable domain: SQTIHQWPATLVQPVGSPLSLECTVEGTSNPNLYWYRQAAGRGLQLLFYSVGIGQISSEVPQNLSASRPQDRQFILSSKKLLLSDSGFYLCAWRKGLAAYNEQFFGPGTRLTVL.